Detailed here is one T cell receptor (beta chain). The data stem from a study of blood T cell repertoires in COVID-19. Original analysis: Counts of nucleated cells, estimated from reference gene primer amplification, were obtained. This table comes from immunoSEQ multiplex PCR, and its TCRdb copy is limited to in-frame clones, with some not included. That table supplies the V and J calls and clone size; D and trimming were determined from the DNA. The table includes about 340,000 clones, around 80% detected once. CDR3 length: 13 amino acids. Germline V lookup: CDR1 GTSNPN, CDR2 SVGIG (reference sequence). V was cut by 2 bases and J by 7 bases, with 14 bases left in between.

This clonotype was sampled from a young man with active or convalescent COVID-19. The V gene is TRBV30, the J gene TRBJ2-5; TRBD2 might be the D (6 bases). Sequencing was performed on peripheral blood. CDR3 region: CAWSRTTPGTQYF. DNA for the CDR3: TGTGCCTGGAGTCGGACTACGCCGGGGACCCAGTACTTC.